This T cell receptor (beta chain) was sequenced in a study of shared clonotypes between healthy human individuals. Study-level results: Clonotype sharing among donors, it was expected, would be affected by sequencing depth. Clonotypes not shared had lower generation probabilities than those common to all four donors.

Every subset had its genomic DNA shared out evenly among several immunoSEQ plates. Assay used: immunoSEQ multiplex PCR; TCRdb lists only in-frame clones, some missing. The data hold about 1.1 million clones, with 70% to 80% observed a single time. Points on this clone: Its specificity is unknown.

CD4+ cells were split into CD45RA+ naive and CD45RA-negative memory subsets. This TCR derives from a young man in good health. Some clones in this sample may be carry-over from other donors' samples. Input material: memory CD4+ T cells from PBMCs. Specified subset: CD45RA-negative fraction.

The CDR3, as DNA: TGTGCCAGTAAGGGGGCCGGTCCAACTAATGAAAAACTGTTTTTT. It encodes CASKGAGPTNEKLFF. The rearrangement links TRBV19 to TRBJ1-4, with TRBD1 matching 7 bases. V lost 7 bases to trimming and J lost 0 bases; unmatched junction nucleotides: 5. Germline-derived CDR1 and CDR2 are LNHDA and SQIVND (reference sequence). This CDR3 contains 15 residues.